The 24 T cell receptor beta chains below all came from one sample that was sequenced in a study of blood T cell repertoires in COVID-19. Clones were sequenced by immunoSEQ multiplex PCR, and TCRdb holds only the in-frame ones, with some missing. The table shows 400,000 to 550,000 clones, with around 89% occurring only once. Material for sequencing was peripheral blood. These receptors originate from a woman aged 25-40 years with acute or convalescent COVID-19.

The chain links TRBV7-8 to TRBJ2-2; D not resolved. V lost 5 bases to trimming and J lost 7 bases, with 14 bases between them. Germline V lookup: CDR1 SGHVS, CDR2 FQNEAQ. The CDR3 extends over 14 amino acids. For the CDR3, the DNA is TGTGCCAGCAGCCATCGGTGGTCCGGCGGGGAGCTGTTTTTT. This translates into CASSHRWSGGELFF. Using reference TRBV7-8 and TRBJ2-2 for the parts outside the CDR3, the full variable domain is GAGVSQSPRYKVAKRGQDVALRCDPISGHVSLFWYQQALGQGPEFLTYFQNEAQLDKSGLPSDRFFAERPEGSVSTLKIQRTQQEDSAVYLCASSHRWSGGELFFGEGSRLTVL.

CDR3 region: CSASSGESVDTQYF. CDR3 nucleotides: TGCAGTGCAAGTAGCGGGGAAAGTGTAGATACGCAGTATTTT. The V call is TRBV20-1, the J call TRBJ2-3; 8 bases line up with TRBD2. Germline lookup yields CDR1 DFQATT and CDR2 SNEGSKA (reference sequence). The CDR3 length is 14 residues. V lost 6 bases, J lost 5 bases, and 10 bases stayed unmatched.

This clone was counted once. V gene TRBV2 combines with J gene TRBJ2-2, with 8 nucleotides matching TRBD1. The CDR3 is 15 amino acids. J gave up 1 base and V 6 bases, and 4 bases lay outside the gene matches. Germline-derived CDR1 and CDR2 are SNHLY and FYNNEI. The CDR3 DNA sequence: TGTGCCAGCAGAGCCGGGACAGGGAACACCGGGGAGCTGTTTTTT. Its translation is CASRAGTGNTGELFF.

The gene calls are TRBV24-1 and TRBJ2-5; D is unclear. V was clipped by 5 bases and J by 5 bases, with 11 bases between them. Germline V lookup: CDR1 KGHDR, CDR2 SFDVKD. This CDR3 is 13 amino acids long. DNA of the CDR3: TGTGCCACCAGTGTTAGAGGATCCGAGACCCAGTACTTC. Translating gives CATSVRGSETQYF.

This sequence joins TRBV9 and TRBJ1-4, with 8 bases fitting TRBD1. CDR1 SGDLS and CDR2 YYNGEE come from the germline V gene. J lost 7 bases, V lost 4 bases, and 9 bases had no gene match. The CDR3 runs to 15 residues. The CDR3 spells CASSPHQGAGEKLFF. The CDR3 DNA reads TGTGCCAGCAGCCCACACCAGGGGGCGGGTGAAAAACTGTTTTTT.

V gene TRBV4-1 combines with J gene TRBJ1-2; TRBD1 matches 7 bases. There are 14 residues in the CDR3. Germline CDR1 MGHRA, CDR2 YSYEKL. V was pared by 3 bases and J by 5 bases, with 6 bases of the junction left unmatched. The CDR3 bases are TGCGCCAGCAGCCACGGCAGGGGGTCTTATGGCTACACCTTC. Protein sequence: CASSHGRGSYGYTF.

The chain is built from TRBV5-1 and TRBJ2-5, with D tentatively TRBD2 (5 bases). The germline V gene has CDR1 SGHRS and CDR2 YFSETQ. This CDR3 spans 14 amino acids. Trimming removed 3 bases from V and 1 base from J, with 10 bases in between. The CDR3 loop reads CASSSRTAQETQYF. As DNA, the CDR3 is TGCGCCAGCAGCTCTAGGACTGCCCAAGAGACCCAGTACTTC.

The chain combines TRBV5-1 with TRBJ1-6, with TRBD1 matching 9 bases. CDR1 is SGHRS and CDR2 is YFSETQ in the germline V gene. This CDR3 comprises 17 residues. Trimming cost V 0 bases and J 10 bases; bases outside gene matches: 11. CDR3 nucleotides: TGCGCCAGCAGCTTGGGGCCGTTGGGGGACAGGGTCTCACCCCTCCACTTT. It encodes CASSLGPLGDRVSPLHF.

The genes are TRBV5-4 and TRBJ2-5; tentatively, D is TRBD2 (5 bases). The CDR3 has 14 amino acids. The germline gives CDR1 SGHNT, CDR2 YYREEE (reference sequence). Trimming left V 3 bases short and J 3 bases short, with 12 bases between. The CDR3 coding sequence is TGTGCCAGCAGCTCCCCGGGAAGTAAAGAGACCCAGTACTTC. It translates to CASSSPGSKETQYF. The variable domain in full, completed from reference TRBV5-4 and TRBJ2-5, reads ETGVTQSPTHLIKTRGQQVTLRCSSQSGHNTVSWYQQALGQGPQFIFQYYREEENGRGNFPPRFSGLQFPNYSSELNVNALELDDSALYLCASSSPGSKETQYFGPGTRLLVL.

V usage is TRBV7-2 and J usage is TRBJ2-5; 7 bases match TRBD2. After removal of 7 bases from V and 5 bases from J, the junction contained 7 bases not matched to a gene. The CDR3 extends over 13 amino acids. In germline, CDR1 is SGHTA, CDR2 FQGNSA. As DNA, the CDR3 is TGTGCCAGCAACAATTGGGGGGGGGAGACCCAGTACTTC. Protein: CASNNWGGETQYF.

CDR3 DNA: TGTGCCAGCAGAGACGGACAGGGTCACATATATTTT. This sequence encodes CASRDGQGHIYF. This sequence joins TRBV7-9 and TRBJ1-3; 8 bases fit TRBD1. Germline values: CDR1 SEHNR, CDR2 FQNEAQ (reference sequence). The V gene end was trimmed by 6 bases and the J gene end by 12 bases; junction bases not matched to a gene: 7. The CDR3 sequence is 12 residues long.

CDR3 bases: TGTGCCAGCAGCCATAGCGGGGGGTACACCGGGGAGCTGTTTTTT. It encodes CASSHSGGYTGELFF. V usage is TRBV27 and J usage is TRBJ2-2, with TRBD2 identical over 10 bases. V gave up 6 bases and J gave up 3 bases; unmatched junction bases: 4. Per germline, CDR1 MNHEY and CDR2 SMNVEV (reference sequence). The CDR3 runs 15 residues.

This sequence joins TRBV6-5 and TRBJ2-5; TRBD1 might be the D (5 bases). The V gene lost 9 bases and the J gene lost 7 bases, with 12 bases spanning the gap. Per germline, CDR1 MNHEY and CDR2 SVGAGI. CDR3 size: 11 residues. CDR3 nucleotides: TGTGCCAGATGCAGGGTGCGGACCCAGTACTTC. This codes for CARCRVRTQYF.

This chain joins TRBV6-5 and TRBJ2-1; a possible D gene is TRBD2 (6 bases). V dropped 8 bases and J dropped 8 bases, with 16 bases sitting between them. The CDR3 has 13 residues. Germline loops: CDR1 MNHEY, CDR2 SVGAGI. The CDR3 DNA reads TGTGCCAGCCAACCGGGACTCGCGTATGAGCAGTTCTTC. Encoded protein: CASQPGLAYEQFF.

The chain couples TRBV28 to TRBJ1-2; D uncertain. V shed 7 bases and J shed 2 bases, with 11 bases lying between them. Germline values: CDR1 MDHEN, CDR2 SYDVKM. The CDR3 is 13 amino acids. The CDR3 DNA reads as TGTGCCAGCACCAGCGGGCACAACTATGGCTACACCTTC. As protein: CASTSGHNYGYTF.

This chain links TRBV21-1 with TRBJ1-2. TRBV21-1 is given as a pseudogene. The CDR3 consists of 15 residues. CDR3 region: CASSNQGGRNYGYTF. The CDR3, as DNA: TGTGCCAGCAGCAATCAGGGAGGACGTAACTATGGCTACACCTTC.

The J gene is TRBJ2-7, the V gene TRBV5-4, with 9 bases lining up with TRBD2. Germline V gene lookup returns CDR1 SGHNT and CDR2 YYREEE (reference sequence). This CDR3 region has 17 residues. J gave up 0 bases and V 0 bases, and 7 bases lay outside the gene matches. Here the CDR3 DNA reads TGTGCCAGCAGCTTGGGGCCTAGCGGGGCACTCTCCTACGAGCAGTACTTC. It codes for CASSLGPSGALSYEQYF.

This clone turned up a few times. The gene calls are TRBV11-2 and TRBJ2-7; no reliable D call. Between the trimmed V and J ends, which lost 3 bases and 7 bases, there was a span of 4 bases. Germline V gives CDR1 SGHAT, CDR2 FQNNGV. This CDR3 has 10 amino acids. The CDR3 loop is CASSFGEQYF. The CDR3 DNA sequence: TGTGCCAGCAGCTTCGGTGAGCAGTACTTC.

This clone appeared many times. CDR3 region: CASSLQGPKYNEQFF. CDR3 sequence (DNA): TGCGCCAGCAGCTTACAGGGCCCCAAATACAATGAGCAGTTCTTC. This sequence joins TRBV5-1 and TRBJ2-1; D possibly corresponds to TRBD1 (6 bases). The V end was cut by 2 bases, the J end by 4 bases, with 13 bases between. The germline V gene encodes CDR1 SGHRS and CDR2 YFSETQ. CDR3 size: 15 residues. Using reference TRBV5-1 and TRBJ2-1 for the parts outside the CDR3, the full variable domain is KAGVTQTPRYLIKTRGQQVTLSCSPISGHRSVSWYQQTPGQGLQFLFEYFSETQRNKGNFPGRFSGRQFSNSRSEMNVSTLELGDSALYLCASSLQGPKYNEQFFGPGTRLTVL.

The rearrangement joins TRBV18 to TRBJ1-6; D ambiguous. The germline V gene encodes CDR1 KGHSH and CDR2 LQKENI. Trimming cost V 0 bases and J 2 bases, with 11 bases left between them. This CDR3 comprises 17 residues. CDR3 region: CASSPPGGNAYNSPLHF. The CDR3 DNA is TGTGCCAGCTCACCACCGGGCGGGAACGCCTATAATTCACCCCTCCACTTT.

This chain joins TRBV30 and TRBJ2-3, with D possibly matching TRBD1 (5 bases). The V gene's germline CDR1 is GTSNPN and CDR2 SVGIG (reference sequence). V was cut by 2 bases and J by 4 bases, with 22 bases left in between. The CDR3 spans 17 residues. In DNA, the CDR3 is TGTGCCTGGAGTACACAAAGACAGTCCCAAGGGGCAGATACGCAGTATTTT. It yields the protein CAWSTQRQSQGADTQYF.

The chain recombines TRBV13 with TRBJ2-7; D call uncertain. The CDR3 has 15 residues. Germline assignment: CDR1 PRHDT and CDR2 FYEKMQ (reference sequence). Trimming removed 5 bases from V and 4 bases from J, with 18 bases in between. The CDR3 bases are TGTGCCAGCAGCAGCCGAGGCCCTGGCCATTACGAGCAGTACTTC. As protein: CASSSRGPGHYEQYF.

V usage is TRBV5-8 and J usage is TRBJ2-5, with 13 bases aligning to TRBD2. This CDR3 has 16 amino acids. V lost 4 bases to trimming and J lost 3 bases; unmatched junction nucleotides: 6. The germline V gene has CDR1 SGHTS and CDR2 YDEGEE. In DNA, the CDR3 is TGTGCCAGCAGCCCCGGACTAGCGGGGGTGAAAGAGACCCAGTACTTC. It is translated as CASSPGLAGVKETQYF.

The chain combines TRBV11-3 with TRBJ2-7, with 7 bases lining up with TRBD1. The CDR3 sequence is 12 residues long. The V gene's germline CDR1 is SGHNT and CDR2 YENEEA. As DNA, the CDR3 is TGTAGGCAGACAGGGTTGTTCCACGAGCAGTACTTC. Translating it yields CRQTGLFHEQYF.